These 27 T cell receptor beta chains originate from one sample sequenced in a study of T cell changes during pregnancy in multiple sclerosis. Generated by immunoSEQ multiplex PCR, the TCRdb table keeps only in-frame clones and is missing some. The sample records roughly 26,000 clones, 85% to 90% being singletons. The specimen comprised CD8+ T cells from peripheral blood mononuclear cells, sampled in the second trimester of pregnancy. These TCRs come from a female donor with multiple sclerosis, enrolled in a pregnancy study.

This rearrangement joins TRBV6-6 to TRBJ2-7; D is unclear. V was clipped by 5 bases and J by 3 bases, with 17 bases between them. Germline V gene sequence: CDR1 MNHNY, CDR2 SVGAGI (reference sequence). The CDR3 runs 15 residues. CDR3 DNA sequence: TGTGCCAGCAGTGCTGAACGACAAACTGACTACGAGCAGTACTTC. This translates into CASSAERQTDYEQYF.

The CDR3 is CAWGSGRALNEQFF. The CDR3 nucleotides read TGTGCCTGGGGTAGCGGGAGGGCCCTCAATGAGCAGTTCTTC. J is TRBJ2-1 and V is TRBV30; TRBD2 agrees at 11 bases. Looked up from germline, CDR1 is GTSNPN and CDR2 is SVGIG (reference sequence). CDR3 length: 14 amino acids. V lost 5 bases and J lost 6; bases outside the gene matches: 6.

The rearrangement joins TRBV15 to TRBJ2-6; 8 bases line up with TRBD2. Trimming at V came to 0 bases and at J to 0 bases, leaving 4 bases not matched to a gene. The CDR3 covers 18 residues. CDR1 and CDR2 (germline): LNHNV, YYDKDF (reference sequence). CDR3 loop: CATSREELADSGANVLTF. Written as DNA, the CDR3 is TGTGCCACCAGCAGAGAAGAACTAGCGGACTCTGGGGCCAACGTCCTGACTTTC.

This clone has only one observation. The CDR3 DNA follows: TGTGCCAGCAGCCCGCTTGGCGGGTCCCAAGAGACCCAGTACTTC. This translates into CASSPLGGSQETQYF. The chain carries TRBV7-9 and TRBJ2-5, with D possibly matching TRBD2 (5 bases). CDR3 length: 15 amino acids. The V end lost 5 bases, the J end lost 1 base, and 14 bases lay between the germline ends. CDR1 is SEHNR, CDR2 FQNEAQ, per germline (reference sequence).

The table lists this clone with a count of one. This rearrangement joins TRBV29-1 to TRBJ1-2, with 7 bases matching TRBD1. The V gene's germline CDR1 is SQVTM and CDR2 ANQGSEA. The CDR3 is made up of 14 amino acids. The ends lost 2 bases at V and 3 bases at J; junction bases unmatched: 6. CDR3 amino acids: CSVEPQGYDYGYTF. The CDR3 bases are TGCAGCGTTGAACCACAGGGGTACGACTATGGCTACACCTTC.

This chain joins TRBV7-3 and TRBJ2-3; TRBD1 might be the D (5 bases). Trimming removed 4 bases from V and 0 bases from J, with 8 bases in between. Germline CDR1 and CDR2: SGHTA and FQGTGA. This CDR3 region has 14 residues. The CDR3: CASSSQGSTDTQYF. The CDR3 bases are TGTGCCAGCAGCTCGCAGGGTAGCACAGATACGCAGTATTTT.

This chain joins TRBV5-8 and TRBJ2-1; 11 positions agree with TRBD2. V lost 0 bases and J lost 7; bases outside the gene matches: 9. This CDR3 region has 17 residues. Germline values: CDR1 SGHTS, CDR2 YDEGEE. The CDR3 nucleotides read TGTGCCAGCAGCTTGGGGCGGGGGTCTAGCGGGAGGAATGAGCAGTTCTTC. Residues: CASSLGRGSSGRNEQFF.

The V gene is TRBV6-5, the J gene TRBJ1-2, with 10 nucleotides matching TRBD1. CDR1 MNHEY and CDR2 SVGAGI come from the germline V gene. V lost 2 bases and J lost 7; bases outside the gene matches: 7. CDR3 length: 15 residues. CDR3 DNA sequence: TGTGCCAGCAGTTACCCGACAGGGGGCTCTCGTGGCTACACCTTC. Protein: CASSYPTGGSRGYTF.

This clone was counted once. V is TRBV7-3 and J is TRBJ2-5; TRBD2 aligns across 8 bases. The length of the CDR3 is 14 residues. The germline V gene has CDR1 SGHTA and CDR2 FQGTGA. V shed 4 bases, J shed 7 bases, and the junction held 8 bases outside the gene matches. The CDR3 region is CASSSGGVLRTQYF. CDR3 nucleotides: TGTGCCAGCAGCTCGGGGGGGGTGCTGAGGACCCAGTACTTC.

The chain has TRBV19 and TRBJ2-3; D is unresolved. This CDR3 spans 17 amino acids. V was shortened by 6 bases and J by 1 base, with 20 bases between the two germline ends. Germline values: CDR1 LNHDA, CDR2 SQIVND (reference sequence). Here the CDR3 reads CASSPLGSPGGTDTQYF. The CDR3 region has the DNA TGTGCCAGTAGCCCTCTAGGTTCCCCTGGTGGCACAGATACGCAGTATTTT. Complete variable domain (other parts from reference TRBV19 and TRBJ2-3): DGGITQSPKYLFRKEGQNVTLSCEQNLNHDAMYWYRQDPGQGLRLIYYSQIVNDFQKGDIAEGYSVSREKKESFPLTVTSAQKNPTAFYLCASSPLGSPGGTDTQYFGPGTRLTVL.

CDR3 protein: CASSPKGYSRDNEQFF. CDR3 in DNA: TGTGCCAGCAGCCCCAAGGGGTACTCTAGGGACAATGAGCAGTTCTTC. The V gene is TRBV5-5, the J gene TRBJ2-1; perhaps TRBD1 as D (5 bases). V lost 4 bases to trimming and J lost 5 bases, with 19 bases between them. CDR3 size: 16 residues. CDR1 and CDR2 (germline): SGHKS, YYEKEE (reference sequence).

V and J are TRBV28 and TRBJ2-7; 7 nucleotides align to TRBD2. This CDR3 is 15 amino acids long. J was trimmed by 2 bases and V by 5 bases; bases with no gene match: 9. The V gene's germline CDR1 is MDHEN and CDR2 SYDVKM. DNA for the CDR3: TGTGCCAGCAGTCCATCACTAGCGAAAACCTACGAGCAGTACTTC. Translated: CASSPSLAKTYEQYF.

The chain recombines TRBV28 with TRBJ1-1; TRBD1 is a possible D gene (5 bases). This CDR3 region has 15 residues. Germline CDR1 and CDR2: MDHEN and SYDVKM. Trimming shortened V by 4 bases and J by 1 base, and 13 bases separated the two germline ends. The CDR3 here is CASSSRQHTNTEAFF. The CDR3 region has the DNA TGTGCCAGCAGTTCCAGACAGCACACGAACACTGAAGCTTTCTTT.

This sequence joins TRBV19 and TRBJ2-7; no clear D gene. CDR1 and CDR2 (germline): LNHDA, SQIVND (reference sequence). The V gene lost 4 bases and the J gene lost 3 bases, with 7 bases spanning the gap. This CDR3 has 12 amino acids. The CDR3 spells CASSNSVYEQYF. The DNA for the CDR3 is TGTGCCAGTAGTAACAGTGTCTACGAGCAGTACTTC. Complete variable domain (other parts from reference TRBV19 and TRBJ2-7): DGGITQSPKYLFRKEGQNVTLSCEQNLNHDAMYWYRQDPGQGLRLIYYSQIVNDFQKGDIAEGYSVSREKKESFPLTVTSAQKNPTAFYLCASSNSVYEQYFGPGTRLTVT.

This chain uses TRBV27 with TRBJ2-1; the D gene is possibly TRBD2 (5 bases). Trimming stripped 2 bases from V and 4 bases from J, with 12 bases between. Germline V lookup: CDR1 MNHEY, CDR2 SMNVEV (reference sequence). The CDR3 sequence is 15 residues long. CDR3 sequence: CASSLASRFYNEQFF. The CDR3 DNA follows: TGTGCCAGCAGTTTAGCTAGCCGGTTTTACAATGAGCAGTTCTTC.

The chain employs TRBV7-6 and TRBJ2-2; 10 bases line up with TRBD2. J gave up 2 bases and V 5 bases, and 8 bases lay outside the gene matches. Germline assignment: CDR1 SGHVS and CDR2 FNYEAQ. This CDR3 has 17 residues. In DNA, the CDR3 is TGTGCCAGCAGCCTAGATGGGACTAGCGCAAACACCGGGGAGCTGTTTTTT. This gives the protein CASSLDGTSANTGELFF. Full variable domain (remainder filled in from reference TRBV7-6 and TRBJ2-2): GAGVSQSPRYKVTKRGQDVALRCDPISGHVSLYWYRQALGQGPEFLTYFNYEAQQDKSGLPNDRFSAERPEGSISTLTIQRTEQRDSAMYRCASSLDGTSANTGELFFGEGSRLTVL.

The chain links TRBV7-8 to TRBJ2-7, with 7 bases identical to TRBD2. This CDR3 contains 15 residues. The germline CDR1 and CDR2 sequences are SGHVS and FQNEAQ. V was pared by 5 bases and J by 5 bases, with 12 bases of the junction left unmatched. CDR3 DNA: TGTGCCAGCAGCCCCATGCGCGGGAGTTCCGACGAGCAGTACTTC. Translation gives CASSPMRGSSDEQYF. Together with reference TRBV7-8 and TRBJ2-7, the CDR3 gives the full variable domain: GAGVSQSPRYKVAKRGQDVALRCDPISGHVSLFWYQQALGQGPEFLTYFQNEAQLDKSGLPSDRFFAERPEGSVSTLKIQRTQQEDSAVYLCASSPMRGSSDEQYFGPGTRLTVT.

The chain employs TRBV7-3 and TRBJ1-1, with 10 bases aligning to TRBD1. The CDR3 consists of 17 residues. CDR1 and CDR2 (germline): SGHTA, FQGTGA. J was trimmed by 1 base and V by 0 bases; bases with no gene match: 5. The CDR3 is CASSLTGDRGRNTEAFF. The DNA of the CDR3 is TGTGCCAGCAGCTTAACAGGGGACAGGGGCCGGAACACTGAAGCTTTCTTT.

V gene TRBV27 combines with J gene TRBJ2-5; 7 positions match TRBD1. CDR1 and CDR2 from the germline V gene are MNHEY and SMNVEV (reference sequence). V was clipped by 4 bases and J by 3 bases; unmatched bases: 2. The CDR3 runs 13 residues. This CDR3 is CASSSGTEETQYF. In nucleotides, the CDR3 is TGTGCCAGCAGTTCCGGGACAGAAGAGACCCAGTACTTC.

In its sample, this clone was seen once. V and J are TRBV5-1 and TRBJ1-1; 7 bases match TRBD1. The CDR3 loop spans 15 amino acids. The trim removed 3 bases at V and 4 bases at J, leaving 9 bases unmatched. In germline, CDR1 is SGHRS, CDR2 YFSETQ. The CDR3 here is CASSYTEGAGTEAFF. The CDR3 region has the DNA TGCGCCAGCAGCTATACAGAGGGGGCGGGCACTGAAGCTTTCTTT.

The chain has TRBV5-5 and TRBJ2-7; perhaps TRBD1 as D (6 bases). The CDR3 has 15 amino acids. The ends were cut back, 0 bases at V and 0 bases at J, with 10 bases in the middle. The germline V gene encodes CDR1 SGHKS and CDR2 YYEKEE (reference sequence). The CDR3, as DNA: TGTGCCAGCAGCTTGGCCCAGGGGAGCTCCTACGAGCAGTACTTC. Translated: CASSLAQGSSYEQYF.

This sequence joins TRBV11-3 and TRBJ2-1, with 13 bases that match TRBD2. Trimming cost V 5 bases and J 5 bases; bases outside gene matches: 3. This CDR3 has 15 residues. In germline, CDR1 is SGHNT, CDR2 YENEEA. The CDR3 sequence is CASSKLAGGHNEQFF. CDR3 bases: TGTGCCAGCAGCAAACTAGCGGGAGGGCACAATGAGCAGTTCTTC.

The rearrangement links TRBV7-2 to TRBJ2-7, with TRBD2 as a possible D gene (5 bases). V was shortened by 5 bases and J by 3 bases, with 11 bases between the two germline ends. The V gene's germline CDR1 is SGHTA and CDR2 FQGNSA. CDR3 length: 13 residues. CDR3 sequence: CASSADGNYEQYF. In DNA form, the CDR3 reads TGTGCCAGCAGCGCAGACGGGAACTACGAGCAGTACTTC.

This clone counts as medium-sized. The rearrangement uses TRBV30 and TRBJ1-2, with 11 bases matching TRBD1. J lost 9 bases, V lost 2 bases, and 8 bases had no gene match. The length of the CDR3 is 14 residues. In germline, CDR1 is GTSNPN, CDR2 SVGIG (reference sequence). In DNA, the CDR3 is TGTGCCTGGAGTTGGACAGGGGGCGTAATCAGCTACACCTTC. Translated: CAWSWTGGVISYTF. The full variable domain, in which reference TRBV30 and TRBJ1-2 provide the parts outside the CDR3, is SQTIHQWPATLVQPVGSPLSLECTVEGTSNPNLYWYRQAAGRGLQLLFYSVGIGQISSEVPQNLSASRPQDRQFILSSKKLLLSDSGFYLCAWSWTGGVISYTFGSGTRLTVV.

The chain is built from TRBV7-9 and TRBJ2-1, with 8 bases lining up with TRBD2. This CDR3 is built from 12 residues. Per the germline V gene, CDR1 is SEHNR and CDR2 is FQNEAQ (reference sequence). V lost 6 bases to trimming and J lost 8 bases; unmatched junction nucleotides: 3. CDR3 sequence: CASRGLEDEQFF. As DNA, the CDR3 is TGTGCCAGCAGGGGACTAGAGGATGAGCAGTTCTTC.

This sequence joins TRBV27 and TRBJ2-3, with a weak D call TRBD1 (6 bases). Germline CDR1 reads MNHEY; CDR2 reads SMNVEV (reference sequence). The CDR3 is 17 amino acids. The V and J ends lost 6 bases and 2 bases respectively, with 21 bases between them. The CDR3 reads CASSNLQTGLVTDTQYF. The CDR3 region has the DNA TGTGCCAGCAGCAACCTTCAGACAGGCCTTGTCACAGATACGCAGTATTTT.

The chain carries TRBV28 and TRBJ2-1; 12 nucleotides line up with TRBD2. The CDR3 contains 17 residues. The ends lost 5 bases at V and 5 bases at J; junction bases unmatched: 10. Germline values: CDR1 MDHEN, CDR2 SYDVKM. The CDR3 nucleotides are TGTGCCAGCAGTACCCTAGCGGGAGGGGGGTATCACAATGAGCAGTTCTTC. The encoded protein is CASSTLAGGGYHNEQFF.